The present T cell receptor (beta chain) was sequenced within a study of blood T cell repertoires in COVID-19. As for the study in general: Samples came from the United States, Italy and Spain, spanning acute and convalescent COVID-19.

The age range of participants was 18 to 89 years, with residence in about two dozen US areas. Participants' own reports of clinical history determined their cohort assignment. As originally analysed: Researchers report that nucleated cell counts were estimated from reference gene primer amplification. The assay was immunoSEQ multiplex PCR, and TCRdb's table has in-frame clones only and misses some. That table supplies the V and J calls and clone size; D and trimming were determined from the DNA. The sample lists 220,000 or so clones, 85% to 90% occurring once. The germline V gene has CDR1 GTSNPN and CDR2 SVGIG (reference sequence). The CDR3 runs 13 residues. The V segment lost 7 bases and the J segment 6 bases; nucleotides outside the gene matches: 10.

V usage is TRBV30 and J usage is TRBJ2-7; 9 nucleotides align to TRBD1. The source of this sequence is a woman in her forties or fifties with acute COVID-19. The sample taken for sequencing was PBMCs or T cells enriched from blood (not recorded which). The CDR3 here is CASGTGPSREQYF. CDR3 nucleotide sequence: TGTGCCTCTGGGACAGGGCCTTCGCGCGAGCAGTACTTC.